This T cell receptor beta chain derives from a study of cytomegalovirus exposure and HLA in healthy donors (dated by TCRdb to about 2017). Notes on the research overall: In an earlier analysis of approximately 500 of the donors, 250 to 350 Gb of sequence data and 90 million to 130 million unique TCR beta sequences from about 190 million T cells were reported. An early release covering 550 to 700 HLA-typed donors comprised around 300 gigabases of sequencing data and 85 million to 100 million unique TCR sequences. Of the 398 genotyped donors, 80% to 90% were placed in the genetic ancestry cluster associated with self-reported Caucasian donors. The study aimed to test whether cataloging public T cell receptors could reveal signatures of past pathogen exposure. The study used immunosequencing to profile the T cell repertoires of some 600 subjects and linked those repertoires to cytomegalovirus serostatus. Along with the approximately 700-subject first cohort, a separate validation cohort of 120 different subjects was used. To predict cytomegalovirus infection status, the study combined high-throughput TCR immunosequencing, statistical association of individual TCRs with disease status, and machine learning. In a later analysis, previously published TCR beta repertoires from 500 to 750 donors were re-analyzed and high-resolution HLA genotyping was added so that TCR occurrence patterns could be studied. The later analysis used no new phenotypic data to find candidate immune exposures, relying instead on TCR beta sequences and their occurrence across donors. An earlier analysis of a few hundred of the donors applied high-throughput TCR beta sequencing to assess whether each TCR beta V gene segment acted as functional or pseudogenic. Donor age, sex, ethnicity and CMV serostatus were compiled together with the repertoire data. In a later genetic analysis, genome-wide SNP genotypes for about 55% of the roughly 700 donors were used, and that subset was treated as a discovery cohort. Every discovery cohort repertoire had been produced on one sequencing platform. Class I and class II HLA loci were covered by the typing at four-digit resolution. Typing coverage differed by locus: A, B, C, DRB1 and DQB1 were typed in about 629-630 donors, DQA1 in about 550, DPA1 in some 610, and DPB1 in roughly 450. Five DR-DQ haplotypes were handled as single units for association and clustering because linkage in the cohort was strong. On average, around 230,000 unique TCR beta nucleotide sequences were sequenced per donor among 398 genotyped donors of the cohort, with 15% to 20% of those sequences being non-productive.

Library creation used the immunoSEQ multiplex PCR assay. For the multiplex PCR, a mixture combining 60 forward primers for TCR Vbeta segments and 13 reverse primers for TCR Jbeta segments was used. The CDR3 region of rearranged TCR beta genes was amplified from genomic DNA by a multiplex PCR assay. The amplified TCR beta libraries were sequenced on the Illumina HiSeq System as 87-base-pair reads. For the original study's pipeline: A later analysis tallied around 82 million unique TCR beta chains across the 550 to 850 repertoires, and about 12 million of those chains were shared by two or more donors. To remove PCR and sequencing errors, raw reads were error-corrected and collapsed into unique sequences using a nearest-neighbor algorithm that merged closely related sequences. To assign V, D and J gene segments, CDR3 sequences were aligned to IMGT reference sequences. For a sequence to be retained, a match of at least six nucleotides to both a V gene segment and a J gene segment was required. Rearrangements were called productive when the CDR3 lacked stop codons and stayed in frame with V and J; all others were non-productive. CDR3 was defined according to IMGT convention as the region running from the second conserved V-encoded cysteine to the conserved J-encoded phenylalanine. The earlier analysis of 587 of the donors excluded sequences that lacked an unambiguous match to a single V gene segment. In an earlier analysis of about 590 of the donors, a V segment was called functional when productive rearrangements were above 56.7%, and segregating when the standard deviation between donors exceeded 5%. A statistical classification framework was developed to diagnose cytomegalovirus status using the catalog of TCR beta chain sequences. In a later analysis, V and J genes were assigned by comparing TCR nucleotide sequences against IMGT/GENE-DB human TR gene sequences. The TCRdist pipeline was used in a later analysis to assign CDR3 sequences and most-parsimonious VDJ recombination scenarios. A later analysis defined each TCR beta chain by its CDR3 amino acid sequence plus V-gene family, and excluded reads lacking a unique V-gene family. To address suspected cross-contamination and a sequencing artifact, a later analysis removed roughly 580 highly shared, low-generation-probability nucleotide sequences. A later analysis calculated a clonal expansion index for each public chain from normalized within-repertoire ranks of inferred template counts. Generation probabilities in a later analysis came from a VDJ recombination model fitted to out-of-frame rearrangements, and those results were checked against IGoR. In a later analysis, hypergeometric tests were used to score TCR-TCR, TCR-HLA and TCR-CMV co-occurrence, with a repertoire-size bias correction applied to TCR pairs. In a later analysis, false discovery rates were estimated by permuting HLA or CMV assignments 20 times. In a later analysis, co-occurring TCRs were grouped using DBSCAN, with TCRdist sequence similarity added in when clustering inside HLA-allele-positive subsets. For co-occurrence clustering, repertoires with fewer than 30,000 or more than 120,000 public chains were excluded, along with four or five repertoires with anomalous nucleotide sharing. The table was pulled from immuneACCESS by TCRdb, which kept in-frame rearrangements only. Such tables lose some clones; where checked, under half of the loss comes from unresolved V genes, and the rest has no known cause. The DNA was the basis for D and trimming; V, J and clone size are from that table. The sample table records 120,000 or so clones; roughly 87% of these occur just once. Roughly 1.5% of the sample comes from the top ten.

Results and caveats for the whole study, not just this receptor: Some 15 rarely observed V segments, including chromosome 9 orphons, were excluded from the earlier analysis of just under 600 of the donors because counts were too low. It was suggested by the authors that the approach could potentially be generalized to other disease states and immunological phenotypes. A few of the identified cytomegalovirus-associated TCR beta chains were confirmed in vitro to be specific for cytomegalovirus antigens. Several of the top co-occurrence clusters appeared to be linked to parvovirus B19, influenza, CMV and Epstein-Barr virus, according to a later analysis. In a later genetic analysis, fewer N-insertions in productive TCRs were reported among donors in an Asian-associated ancestry cluster than the approximately 710-donor mean. The study gave a list of about 150 TCR beta chains associated with cytomegalovirus. A cluster of highly shared sequence variants was judged likely to be a technical artifact of the sequencing pipeline. V-gene and J-gene trimming of TCR beta chains was associated with a missense DCLRE1C variant in a later genetic analysis, and the association was replicated in an independent cohort. In a later analysis, the rate of TCR association differed among HLA loci, with DRB1 alleles having the most associated TCRs and HLA-C alleles having the fewest. In this cohort, only TCR beta chains were sequenced, and detectable features were limited by the absence of alpha or paired-chain data. According to a later analysis, most CMV-associated TCR beta chains appeared to be HLA-restricted, and the HLA associations seemed to be driven largely by CMV exposure. Across donors, most TCR sequences were observed very rarely, whereas some public TCRs were present in many individuals. Cytomegalovirus status was reported to be diagnosed by the classifier with high specificity and sensitivity in both the original and validation cohorts. When HLA alleles, especially DR and DQ, strongly co-occurred, TCR associations were difficult to assign to individual alleles. An earlier analysis of 450 to 750 of the donors showed that most TCR beta V segments appeared in productive rearrangements either about 87% or about 30% of the time, which broadly matched IMGT annotations. A later analysis associated about 18,000 TCR beta sequences with specific HLA alleles at a false discovery rate of 0.05. Correlated functional status among segregating V segments might reflect linkage disequilibrium, but an unknown experimental factor could not be ruled out. The only immune exposure information available for the cohort was CMV serostatus. Sequencing depth was assumed to be roughly uniform across donors in the presence/absence analyses, though that assumption may not hold. A further reported finding was that TCR beta sequences accurately predicted the HLA-A and HLA-B alleles for most subjects in the first cohort. HLA typing was unavailable for some donors at each locus, so association tests used only the typed subset. In a later analysis, HLA-associated TCR beta chains were found to be more clonally expanded and to have lower generation probabilities than equally common non-associated chains. Some IMGT-functional V segments, including TRBV6-2 and TRBV6-3, could not be told apart with the 87-base-pair reads, so those segments were excluded.

The cohort consisted of 666 healthy bone marrow donors. All cohort members were sampled while nominally healthy, although unrecorded immune exposures were likely present. The donor tested CMV seronegative and was one of the 352 seronegative cohort members. Each donor provided a peripheral blood sample, and peripheral blood mononuclear cells were used for TCR beta sequencing. The Qiagen DNeasy Blood Extraction Kit was used to extract genomic DNA from the blood cell samples. Worth noting for this clone: Its antigen is unknown. The input lacks base qualities; no much larger clone sits a single base away.

V is reduced by 1 base and J by 6 bases, leaving a spacing of 10 bases between them. The germline V gene encodes CDR1 MNHNS and CDR2 SASEGT. The CDR3 starts with the cysteine, ends with the phenylalanine, and has 14 residues. Here the CDR3 DNA is all that survives: 42 bases in frame from base 1. The sequence was obtained from a woman aged 18-29 years in good health and CMV-seronegative. The sequenced sample consisted of PBMCs. The V and J segments used are TRBV6-1 and TRBJ1-5; no D gene is confidently identified. For the CDR3, the sequence is CASSEGGRRQPQHF. In nucleotides, the sequence is TGTGCCAGCAGTGAAGGAGGTAGGCGTCAGCCCCAGCATTTT.